Listed here are 9 T cell receptor beta chains from one sample, sequenced in a study of T cell clonotyping in hematopoietic cell transplantation. Using immunoSEQ multiplex PCR, the repertoire was profiled, and TCRdb retains in-frame clones only, with some absent. The table has fewer than 40,000 clones, around nine tenths seen once. Material for sequencing was peripheral blood mononuclear cells. These receptors were taken from a woman between 40 and 50 years old in good health. Some clones in this sample may be carry-over from other donors' samples.

The chain couples TRBV29-1 to TRBJ1-2; no clear D. The CDR3 sequence is 10 residues long. Trimming stripped 4 bases from V and 4 bases from J, with 4 bases between. Germline CDR1 reads SQVTM; CDR2 reads ANQGSEA. CDR3 coding DNA: TGCAGCGTTGCCCCCTATGGCTACACCTTC. Amino acids: CSVAPYGYTF.

The sample holds a few counts of this clone. The gene calls are TRBV9 and TRBJ1-1; D is perhaps TRBD1 (5 bases). Trimming took 3 bases from V and 11 from J, leaving 11 bases between them. The CDR3 runs to 11 residues. The germline CDR1 and CDR2 sequences are SGDLS and YYNGEE. In DNA, the CDR3 is TGTGCCAGCAGCGAGCATCAGGGCGCTTTCTTT. Protein sequence: CASSEHQGAFF.

The V and J genes are TRBV5-1 and TRBJ2-3; 14 nucleotides align to TRBD2. Per the germline V gene, CDR1 is SGHRS and CDR2 is YFSETQ. This CDR3 contains 17 residues. V shed 4 bases, J shed 3 bases, and the junction held 7 bases outside the gene matches. The CDR3 sequence is CASSPGGLAGGTDTQYF. The DNA of the CDR3 is TGCGCCAGCAGCCCTGGCGGACTAGCGGGAGGAACAGATACGCAGTATTTT.

The rearrangement links TRBV5-1 to TRBJ2-2; the D gene is possibly TRBD2 (7 bases). V dropped 6 bases and J dropped 6 bases, with 15 bases sitting between them. This CDR3 is 14 amino acids long. Germline CDR1 is SGHRS and CDR2 is YFSETQ. CDR3 in amino acids: CASTLWGGSGELFF. The CDR3, as DNA: TGCGCCAGCACCCTGTGGGGGGGCTCCGGGGAGCTGTTTTTT.

This clone was seen just once. The chain joins TRBV6-5 to TRBJ1-3; D is unclear. Germline CDR1 MNHEY, CDR2 SVGAGI. Trimming removed 5 bases at V and 0 bases at J, with 11 bases between. The CDR3 consists of 15 residues. CDR3 sequence reads: CASSPDGSSGNTIYF. Written as DNA, the CDR3 is TGTGCCAGCAGTCCGGACGGGAGCTCTGGAAACACCATATATTTT.

The V and J genes are TRBV15 and TRBJ1-1, with a weak D call TRBD1 (6 bases). The CDR3 runs to 15 residues. The germline CDR1 and CDR2 sequences are LNHNV and YYDKDF (reference sequence). Trimming took off 3 bases at V and 1 base at J, with 12 bases between the two ends. The CDR3, as DNA: TGTGCCACCAGCAGGAAAACAGGGACGAACACTGAAGCTTTCTTT. This translates into CATSRKTGTNTEAFF.

The chain couples TRBV28 to TRBJ1-2; D uncertain. In germline, CDR1 is MDHEN, CDR2 SYDVKM. The length of the CDR3 is 12 residues. Trimming took 6 bases from V and 7 from J, leaving 12 bases between them. The CDR3 DNA reads TGTGCCAGCAGCCCGGAGGTCCCTGGCTACACCTTC. Translated: CASSPEVPGYTF.

The rearrangement uses TRBV30 and TRBJ2-2; D gene uncertain. The germline V and J ends were trimmed by 3 bases and 7 bases, with 6 bases remaining between them. The germline V gene has CDR1 GTSNPN and CDR2 SVGIG (reference sequence). The CDR3 is 11 residues long. This CDR3 reads CAWRAGGELFF. CDR3 DNA: TGTGCCTGGAGGGCCGGCGGGGAGCTGTTTTTT.

This clone was seen only once. The chain carries TRBV2 and TRBJ1-5, with D unresolved. V lost 4 bases, J lost 3 bases, and 7 bases lay in between. Germline values: CDR1 SNHLY, CDR2 FYNNEI. The CDR3 is 13 residues long. The CDR3: CASSGEVNQPQHF. As DNA, the CDR3 is TGTGCCAGCAGTGGGGAGGTCAATCAGCCCCAGCATTTT.